This TCR beta chain was recorded in a study of T cell responses to AZD1222 COVID-19 vaccine (dated by TCRdb to the early 2020s). Regarding the complete study: A total of 233 trial participants underwent TCR sequencing, of whom 200 to 220 had received two doses of AZD1222 and about 25 had received two doses of the MenACWY control vaccine. Trial participants were enrolled by age into 18-55, 56-69 and 70-plus year subgroups, with roughly 160, 29 and 62 TCR-sequenced participants respectively. Broader findings and caveats from the paper: Participants were mostly white British and included more females than males, and it was suggested by the authors that clonal diversity may have been underestimated. After two AZD1222 doses, spike-specific TCR breadth and depth were significantly higher than at day 0 and than in MenACWY recipients. Vaccine-associated CD4 TCRs spanned the whole spike protein, with dominant responses in regions 160-218 and 743-854. Epitopes outside the regions mutated in the B.1.351 and B.1.1.7 variants were reportedly recognized by nearly half of the unique spike-specific TCRs. Conclusions about previously exposed vaccinees were limited because only five to seven AZD1222 recipients were SARS-CoV-2 seropositive at baseline. The 56-69-year group was small, and its depth increase did not reach significance, likely because of low power. Because no day 14 peak-response samples were available, repertoires were characterized only after the peak T cell response.

The time point tag for this specimen amounts to: about 28 days (+/-7) after the second vaccine dose. AZD1222 recipients whose second dose came at about 4 weeks and those whose second dose came at about 12 weeks were combined into one group, since spike-specific TCR depth and breadth did not differ between the two schedules. Vaccinee samples were obtained from the UK trials COV001 and COV002, which included a single-blind randomized controlled phase 2/3 trial of AZD1222 (ChAdOx1 nCoV-19) in healthy adults. For TCRbeta chain sequencing, PBMC samples from trial participants were taken at day 0 and at day 28 after the second dose. V gives up 0 bases and J gives up 3 bases, and the segment between their germline ends measures 8 bases. Taken from cysteine to phenylalanine, the CDR3 has 14 residues. Of the read, only the CDR3 DNA is kept; its 42 bases are in frame from base 1. From the germline V gene, CDR1 is SGDLS and CDR2 is YYNGEE.

The CDR3 regions of human TCRbeta chains were subjected to immunosequencing. The study's own analysis went as follows. TCRs in the repertoires were compared against a reference library of SARS-CoV-2-specific TCRs that had been generated with the MIRA antigen-specificity platform. Breadth was defined as the fraction of unique TCRs that were SARS-CoV-2-associated. Depth was defined as the fraction of total T cells that were SARS-CoV-2-associated. Using the MIRA data, each spike-specific TCR was mapped to the spike region that the TCR reacts to and placed in a CD4 or CD8 class. Log10-transformed breadth and depth values were compared by one-way ANOVA with Sidak's multiple comparisons tests. In TCRdb, the immuneACCESS table is reduced to in-frame sequences with V and J assigned. These tables do not hold every clone; where another copy was compared, an unresolved V gene accounts for under half, and the others remain unexplained. V and J calls and clone size are given by that table; D and trimming were obtained from the DNA. The sample profile shows approximately 69,000 clones; roughly 80% of them were found once. The top ten clones comprise roughly 25% of the sample.

Worth noting for this clone: This receptor's antigen is unknown. Per-nucleotide qualities are absent, and no much larger clonotype sits a single base away.

Here the sequenced sample was peripheral blood, taken 28 days after the second AZD1222 dose. The sequence joins TRBV9 to TRBJ2-3; the D gene is unclear. This clonotype was obtained from an adult who received the AZD1222 COVID-19 vaccine. DNA sequence: TGTGCCAGCAGCGTAGGGGCAGGTACAGATACGCAGTATTTT. Translated, it gives CASSVGAGTDTQYF.